Below are 10 T cell receptor beta chains sequenced from a single sample in a study of human T cells and chemical hapten exposure. Time point in this sample: pre-sensitization, week 0. Treatment here: therapeutic diphenylcyclopropenone sensitization with weekly scalp DPC. TCRdb processed the RACE reads anew with MiXCR; each CDR3 protein has one entry. This sample has a few hundred thousand distinct CDR3 sequences, with around 5.5% found just once. Sample: whole blood, taken in connection with sensitization to the hapten diphenylcyclopropenone (DPC). All receptors come from a young woman with alopecia areata. Some clones in this sample may be carry-over from other donors' samples.

The chain carries TRBV27 and TRBJ2-5; 12 bases match TRBD2. Germline V CDR1 and CDR2: MNHEY, SMNVEV (reference sequence). After removal of 4 bases from V and 1 base from J, the junction contained 4 bases not matched to a gene. The CDR3 sequence is 16 residues long. In DNA form, the CDR3 reads TGTGCCAGCAGTTCTCCGGGACTAGCGGGCCAAGAGACCCAGTACTTC. It yields the protein CASSSPGLAGQETQYF.

This clonotype was seen ten or more times. The chain is built from TRBV6-2 or TRBV6-3 and TRBJ1-6, with TRBD1 matching over 8 bases. The junction had 5 bases not matched to a gene; V was cut back by 6 bases and J by 7 bases. Germline lookup yields CDR1 MNHEY and CDR2 SVGEGT. The CDR3 totals 14 residues. The CDR3: CASSQGARNSPLHF. In DNA, the CDR3 is TGTGCCAGCAGCCAGGGGGCCAGGAATTCACCCCTCCACTTT.

This clonotype has a count of ten or more. The rearrangement uses TRBV4-3 and TRBJ2-4; 12 bases line up with TRBD2. The V gene end was trimmed by 4 bases and the J gene end by 1 base; junction bases not matched to a gene: 11. Per germline, CDR1 LGHNA and CDR2 YSLEER. The CDR3 is 19 residues long. CDR3: CASSPSLLAGGWAKNIQYF. For the CDR3, the DNA is TGCGCCAGCAGCCCAAGTCTACTAGCGGGGGGTTGGGCCAAAAACATTCAGTACTTC.

The sample holds a few counts of this clonotype. The chain carries TRBV12-3 or TRBV12-4 and TRBJ1-5; D is uncertain. The length of the CDR3 is 12 residues. Trimming pared 6 bases from V and 9 bases from J, leaving 12 bases between. The CDR3 loop is CASSRGPRPQHF. CDR3 DNA sequence: TGTGCCAGCAGCCGCGGGCCCCGGCCCCAGCATTTT.

Ten or more counts support this clonotype. The DNA of the CDR3 is TGTGCCATCAGTGGGACTAGAATGGCTGCTGGGGCCAACGTCCTGACTTTC. This sequence encodes CAISGTRMAAGANVLTF. The genes are TRBV10-3 and TRBJ2-6; 7 bases fit TRBD2. The CDR3 is made up of 17 amino acids. CDR1 and CDR2 (germline): ENHRY, SYGVKD. V shed 4 bases, J shed 2 bases, and the junction held 8 bases outside the gene matches.

This clonotype was observed a few times. This rearrangement joins TRBV12-3 or TRBV12-4 to TRBJ2-5; D is unresolved. The CDR3 has 12 residues. V was clipped by 4 bases and J by 5 bases, with 8 bases between them. The CDR3 DNA reads as TGTGCCAGCAGTTCGACTTCGGAGACCCAGTACTTC. This translates into CASSSTSETQYF.

This clonotype came up many times. The rearrangement uses TRBV7-2 and TRBJ1-2, with D tentatively TRBD1 (6 bases). The germline V gene has CDR1 SGHTA and CDR2 FQGNSA. This CDR3 region has 15 residues. The ends were cut back, 6 bases at V and 4 bases at J, with 18 bases in the middle. The CDR3 nucleotides are TGTGCCAGCAGTCCGGGGACATTTGAAGGCTATGGCTACACCTTC. Protein sequence: CASSPGTFEGYGYTF. The whole variable domain, filled in from reference TRBV7-2 and TRBJ1-2, reads GAGVSQSPSNKVTEKGKDVELRCDPISGHTALYWYRQSLGQGLEFLIYFQGNSAPDKSGLPSDRFSAERTGGSVSTLTIQRTQQEDSAVYLCASSPGTFEGYGYTFGSGTRLTVV.

Only a few counts were recorded for this clonotype. This chain uses TRBV5-4 with TRBJ2-7; D could derive from TRBD1 or TRBD2 (5 bases each). The germline gives CDR1 SGHNT, CDR2 YYREEE (reference sequence). Trimming took 4 bases from V and 2 from J, leaving 13 bases between them. The CDR3 is 14 amino acids. CDR3 residues: CASSTNRDAYEQYF. DNA of the CDR3: TGTGCCAGCAGCACTAACCGGGACGCCTACGAGCAGTACTTC.

This clonotype was seen ten or more times. The V call is TRBV27, the J call TRBJ2-5, with 9 bases lining up with TRBD2. The trim removed 4 bases at V and 3 bases at J, leaving 9 bases unmatched. The germline V gene has CDR1 MNHEY and CDR2 SMNVEV (reference sequence). The CDR3 sequence is 16 residues long. The chain's CDR3 is CASSSPGRTSEETQYF. As DNA, the CDR3 is TGTGCCAGCAGTTCCCCCGGTAGGACTAGCGAAGAGACCCAGTACTTC.

The V and J genes are TRBV12-3 or TRBV12-4 and TRBJ1-1; perhaps TRBD1 as D (6 bases). The CDR3 has 15 residues. The ends were cut back, 6 bases at V and 2 bases at J, with 16 bases in the middle. CDR3: CASSLNAGGNTEAFF. CDR3 in DNA: TGTGCCAGCAGCCTAAATGCCGGGGGCAACACTGAAGCTTTCTTT.